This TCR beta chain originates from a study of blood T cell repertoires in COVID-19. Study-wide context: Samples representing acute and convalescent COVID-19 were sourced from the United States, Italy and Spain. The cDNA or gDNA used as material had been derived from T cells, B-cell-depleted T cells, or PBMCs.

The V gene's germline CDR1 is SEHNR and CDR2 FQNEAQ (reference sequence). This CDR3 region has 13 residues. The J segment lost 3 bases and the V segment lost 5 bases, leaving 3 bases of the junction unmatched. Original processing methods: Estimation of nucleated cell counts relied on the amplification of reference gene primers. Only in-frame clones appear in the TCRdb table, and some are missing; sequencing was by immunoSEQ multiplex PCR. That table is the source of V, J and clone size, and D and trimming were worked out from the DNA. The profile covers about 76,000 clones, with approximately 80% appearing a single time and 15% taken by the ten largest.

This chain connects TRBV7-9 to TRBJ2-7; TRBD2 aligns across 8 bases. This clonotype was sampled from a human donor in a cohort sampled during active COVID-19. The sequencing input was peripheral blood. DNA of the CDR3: TGTGCCAGCAGCGACAGCGGGGGCTACGAGCAGTACTTC. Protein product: CASSDSGGYEQYF.